This T cell receptor beta chain was sequenced during a study of naive and memory T cell subsets. Study-wide findings and caveats: In CD4 and CD8 cells, diversity dropped from naive through EMRA. Over 95% of naive TCR sequences appeared only once after error correction, unlike memory subsets.

CD8 T cells were positively selected from what remained after CD4 positive selection. On this clonotype: The target antigen is unknown.

Two oligonucleotides, mixed equimolar, formed the beta constant-region primer covering TRBC1 and TRBC2. One entry per CDR3 protein, called by TCRdb with MiXCR from the UMI-ligation and nested PCR reads. The table has 65,000 to 85,000 distinct CDR3 sequences, about an eighth seen once. Germline V gives CDR1 MDHEN, CDR2 SYDVKM. V was shortened by 4 bases and J by 4 bases, with 16 bases between the two germline ends. This CDR3 contains 15 residues. This chain links TRBV28 with TRBJ1-2; D gene uncertain. Sequencing used central memory CD4+ T cells from blood. This sequence originates from a human donor in good health. CDR3 nucleotide sequence: TGTGCCAGCAGTTCCTTTTGGAGGGAAGGCTATGGCTACACCTTC. Amino acid sequence: CASSSFWREGYGYTF.